The entry that follows covers one TCR beta chain sequence. J gave up 8 bases and V 4 bases, and 12 bases lay outside the gene matches. The CDR3 sequence is 16 residues long. The germline V gene has CDR1 LGHDT and CDR2 YNNKEL (reference sequence). This entry is derived from a study of blood T cells in healthy people across ages. The authors ran a second PCR of 7 to 11 cycles using a sample-barcoded 5' primer and a J-beta primer mix. TCRdb re-called the 5' RACE reads with MiXCR, one entry per CDR3 protein. This sample has approximately 810,000 distinct CDR3 sequences, with roughly 40% found just once. The sequence was collected from a man between 18 and 29 years old in good health. The chain carries TRBV3-1 and TRBJ1-4, with TRBD1 matching 8 bases. Sequenced material: blood. This chain's CDR3 is CASSPHPGQGAEKLFF. The CDR3 coding sequence is TGTGCCAGCAGCCCGCATCCCGGACAGGGAGCCGAAAAACTGTTTTTT. The whole variable domain, remainder taken from reference TRBV3-1 and TRBJ1-4, is DTAVSQTPKYLVTQMGNDKSIKCEQNLGHDTMYWYKQDSKKFLKIMFSYNNKELIINETVPNRFSPKSPDKAHLNLHINSLELGDSAVYFCASSPHPGQGAEKLFFGSGTQLSVL.